A single sample gave rise to the 26 T cell receptor beta chains below, sequenced in a study of CD8 T cells in Susac syndrome. RNA was extracted with the RNeasy kit, and a quantity of about 0.45 to 1 ug was reverse transcribed using random hexamers. TCRdb itself ran the immunoSEQ multiplex PCR reads through MiXCR, one entry per CDR3 protein. The sample lists approximately 180,000 distinct CDR3 sequences; roughly 90% were seen once. Sequenced input: CD4+ T cells from PBMCs. Every receptor here comes from a human donor with Susac syndrome.

The chain carries TRBV5-1 and TRBJ1-4; D perhaps matches TRBD1 (5 bases). The V end lost 4 bases, the J end lost 7 bases, and 17 bases lay between the germline ends. The CDR3 has 15 residues. Germline V gene lookup returns CDR1 SGHRS and CDR2 YFSETQ. CDR3 amino acids: CASSTDTSPSEKLFF. The CDR3 DNA sequence: TGCGCCAGCAGCACGGACACCAGCCCAAGTGAAAAACTGTTTTTT.

The rearrangement uses TRBV11-3 and TRBJ2-3; 7 bases fit TRBD2. Germline V lookup: CDR1 SGHNT, CDR2 YENEEA. The V segment lost 5 bases and the J segment 0 bases; nucleotides outside the gene matches: 8. CDR3 length: 16 residues. The CDR3 sequence: CASSPGLVLSTDTQYF. CDR3 DNA sequence: TGTGCCAGCAGCCCAGGACTAGTCCTAAGCACAGATACGCAGTATTTT.

The rearrangement uses TRBV5-6 and TRBJ2-3; 14 bases align to TRBD2. V trimming: 5 bases; J trimming: 0 bases; junction bases outside the gene matches: 11. This CDR3 spans 19 amino acids. The germline V gene has CDR1 SGHDT and CDR2 YYEEEE. CDR3 protein: CASRQASGLAGGSTDTQYF. The CDR3, as DNA: TGTGCCAGCAGACAGGCCTCCGGACTAGCGGGAGGCAGCACAGATACGCAGTATTTT.

This clonotype was seen just once. CDR3 bases: TGCGCCAGCAGCCAAGGACAGGCTCGCTCTGGGGCCAACGTCCTGACTTTC. Amino acid sequence: CASSQGQARSGANVLTF. The J gene is TRBJ2-6, the V gene TRBV4-1; TRBD1 might be the D (6 bases). Trimming cost V 1 base and J 0 bases, with 10 bases left between them. CDR1 is MGHRA and CDR2 is YSYEKL in the germline V gene. CDR3 length: 17 residues.

The V call is TRBV11-2, the J call TRBJ2-7, with 10 bases identical to TRBD2. Germline V lookup: CDR1 SGHAT, CDR2 FQNNGV. The CDR3 loop spans 15 amino acids. Losses at the gene ends were 6 bases for V and 0 bases for J; bases not matched to a gene: 5. For the CDR3, the DNA is TGTGCCAGCAGACGATCTAGCGGGAGCTCCTACGAGCAGTACTTC. This encodes CASRRSSGSSYEQYF.

V usage is TRBV28 and J usage is TRBJ2-7; TRBD1 agrees at 9 bases. CDR3 length equals 15 residues. The J segment lost 1 base and the V segment lost 5 bases, leaving 6 bases of the junction unmatched. CDR1 and CDR2 (germline): MDHEN, SYDVKM. The CDR3 reads CASSVGTGFSYEQYF. The CDR3 coding sequence is TGTGCCAGCAGTGTTGGGACAGGGTTTTCCTACGAGCAGTACTTC. Together with reference TRBV28 and TRBJ2-7, the CDR3 gives the full variable domain: DVKVTQSSRYLVKRTGEKVFLECVQDMDHENMFWYRQDPGLGLRLIYFSYDVKMKEKGDIPEGYSVSREKKERFSLILESASTNQTSMYLCASSVGTGFSYEQYFGPGTRLTVT.

This chain links TRBV5-4 with TRBJ2-3; D call uncertain. Germline values: CDR1 SGHNT, CDR2 YYREEE (reference sequence). The CDR3 loop spans 13 amino acids. V was pared by 0 bases and J by 5 bases, with 7 bases between. CDR3 amino acids: CASSLGQLDTQYF. CDR3 sequence (DNA): TGTGCCAGCAGCTTGGGGCAGTTAGATACGCAGTATTTT.

The CDR3 sequence is CAWSGGVSYEQYF. In DNA form, the CDR3 reads TGTGCCTGGAGTGGTGGGGTGAGCTACGAGCAGTACTTC. The rearrangement joins TRBV30 to TRBJ2-7; D unresolved. Germline loops: CDR1 GTSNPN, CDR2 SVGIG (reference sequence). The CDR3 is 13 amino acids. Trimming pared 1 base from V and 3 bases from J, leaving 10 bases between.

This clonotype has only one observation. J is TRBJ1-1 and V is TRBV19; weak D call: TRBD1 (6 bases). The CDR3 has 15 residues. Looked up from germline, CDR1 is LNHDA and CDR2 is SQIVND (reference sequence). The V end lost 5 bases, the J end lost 1 base, and 14 bases lay between the germline ends. CDR3 bases: TGTGCCAGTAGTCTATCAACAGGGTCGAACACTGAAGCTTTCTTT. Residues: CASSLSTGSNTEAFF.

The chain employs TRBV20-1 and TRBJ2-7; 9 nucleotides match TRBD2. The CDR3 length is 17 residues. The V and J ends lost 0 bases and 0 bases, in that order; junction bases with no gene match: 9. Germline V CDR1 and CDR2: DFQATT, SNEGSKA (reference sequence). The DNA of the CDR3 is TGCAGTGCTAGAGATCTTGGTGTAGCGGGGGTCTCCTACGAGCAGTACTTC. This translates into CSARDLGVAGVSYEQYF.

Only a few counts were recorded for this clonotype. This chain joins TRBV20-1 and TRBJ1-5; 8 bases are a match to TRBD1. The trim removed 2 bases at V and 4 bases at J, leaving 1 base unmatched. The CDR3 spans 13 residues. Germline V gene sequence: CDR1 DFQATT, CDR2 SNEGSKA (reference sequence). This chain's CDR3 is CSARQGANQPQHF. CDR3 sequence (DNA): TGCAGTGCTAGACAGGGGGCTAATCAGCCCCAGCATTTT.

This clonotype was seen once. This chain connects TRBV2 to TRBJ2-7; the D gene is possibly TRBD1 (5 bases). V lost 4 bases and J 2 bases, leaving 9 bases between the germline ends. The CDR3 spans 13 residues. Germline loops: CDR1 SNHLY, CDR2 FYNNEI. The CDR3 region is CASSVQGPYEQYF. CDR3 coding DNA: TGTGCCAGCAGTGTTCAGGGTCCCTACGAGCAGTACTTC.

This chain links TRBV20-1 with TRBJ2-5, with 8 bases that match TRBD2. The V gene's germline CDR1 is DFQATT and CDR2 SNEGSKA (reference sequence). This CDR3 has 15 amino acids. The trim removed 3 bases at V and 5 bases at J, leaving 11 bases unmatched. CDR3 sequence: CSASPPGGPGETQYF. Written as DNA, the CDR3 is TGCAGTGCTAGTCCCCCGGGGGGGCCGGGGGAGACCCAGTACTTC.

The chain carries TRBV4-1 and TRBJ1-2, with D perhaps matching TRBD1 (6 bases). Trimming removed 0 bases at V and 5 bases at J, with 10 bases between. The germline gives CDR1 MGHRA, CDR2 YSYEKL. This CDR3 is built from 14 residues. The CDR3 DNA is TGCGCCAGCAGCCAAGAAGGGACAAATTATGGCTACACCTTC. Protein sequence: CASSQEGTNYGYTF.

Here the CDR3 DNA reads TGTGCCAGCAGCTTACGGCCCGGGACTAGCGGGAGTGGTGGCACCGGGGAGCTGTTTTTT. Translated, it gives CASSLRPGTSGSGGTGELFF. V gene TRBV11-1 combines with J gene TRBJ2-2, with 14 bases fitting TRBD2. The CDR3 has 20 amino acids. V was pared by 2 bases and J by 4 bases, with 12 bases of the junction left unmatched. The germline gives CDR1 SGHAT, CDR2 FQDESV (reference sequence).

In this sample, this clonotype turned up a few times. J is TRBJ2-6 and V is TRBV30, with a weak D call TRBD1 (5 bases). V was clipped by 7 bases and J by 4 bases, with 17 bases between them. Per germline, CDR1 GTSNPN and CDR2 SVGIG (reference sequence). There are 15 residues in the CDR3. The CDR3 DNA follows: TGTGCCTCCAGGGCTCTGGGGTCGGGGGCCAACGTCCTGACTTTC. It translates to CASRALGSGANVLTF.

The chain is built from TRBV3-1 and TRBJ1-1, with D unresolved. Trimming left V 0 bases short and J 4 bases short, with 15 bases between. CDR3 length: 16 amino acids. Germline V gene lookup returns CDR1 LGHDT and CDR2 YNNKEL (reference sequence). Here the CDR3 reads CASSQEGRAWGTEAFF. The CDR3 nucleotides are TGTGCCAGCAGCCAAGAAGGTCGGGCTTGGGGCACTGAAGCTTTCTTT.

V and J are TRBV29-1 and TRBJ2-4; 7 positions match TRBD1. J was trimmed by 5 bases and V by 7 bases; bases with no gene match: 11. Germline V CDR1 and CDR2: SQVTM, ANQGSEA. There are 14 residues in the CDR3. For the CDR3, the DNA is TGCAGCGCGGAACTAACAACAGGGGAAAACATTCAGTACTTC. Its translation: CSAELTTGENIQYF.

J is TRBJ2-7 and V is TRBV28, with TRBD2 identical over 7 bases. CDR1 MDHEN and CDR2 SYDVKM come from the germline V gene. The CDR3 sequence is 14 residues long. J lost 2 bases, V lost 9 bases, and 10 bases had no gene match. The CDR3 spells CASTGGETPYEQYF. The CDR3 DNA reads as TGTGCCAGTACGGGGGGAGAGACCCCCTACGAGCAGTACTTC. The full variable domain, in which reference TRBV28 and TRBJ2-7 provide the parts outside the CDR3, is DVKVTQSSRYLVKRTGEKVFLECVQDMDHENMFWYRQDPGLGLRLIYFSYDVKMKEKGDIPEGYSVSREKKERFSLILESASTNQTSMYLCASTGGETPYEQYFGPGTRLTVT.

The gene calls are TRBV18 and TRBJ2-5, with unresolved D. The CDR3 has 14 amino acids. Germline lookup yields CDR1 KGHSH and CDR2 LQKENI. V shed 3 bases and J shed 9 bases, with 17 bases lying between them. CDR3: CASSPRVSQEAQYF. The CDR3 nucleotides read TGTGCCAGCTCACCCCGAGTCAGCCAAGAAGCCCAGTACTTC.

V and J are TRBV28 and TRBJ1-2; TRBD1 matches 9 bases. With 6 bases clipped from V and 0 bases from J, the junction kept 11 bases outside the gene matches. Germline-derived CDR1 and CDR2 are MDHEN and SYDVKM. The CDR3 contains 17 residues. In DNA form, the CDR3 reads TGTGCCAGCAGGCCCGGGACAGGGTTTGAGGCTAACTATGGCTACACCTTC. It specifies CASRPGTGFEANYGYTF.

The chain uses TRBV3-1 and TRBJ1-5; D is ambiguous. Looked up from germline, CDR1 is LGHDT and CDR2 is YNNKEL (reference sequence). The CDR3 runs to 12 residues. The V end was cut by 0 bases, the J end by 9 bases, with 6 bases between. The CDR3, as DNA: TGTGCCAGCAGCCAAGAAGGAGGGCCCCAGCATTTT. Residues: CASSQEGGPQHF.

This clonotype was observed once. This chain uses TRBV2 with TRBJ2-7; D is undetermined. Trimming removed 3 bases from V and 4 bases from J, with 4 bases in between. The CDR3 runs to 11 residues. Germline V lookup: CDR1 SNHLY, CDR2 FYNNEI. The CDR3, as DNA: TGTGCCAGCAGTGAGACGTACGAGCAGTACTTC. Protein: CASSETYEQYF.

The rearrangement links TRBV20-1 to TRBJ2-1; 7 bases match TRBD1. The V segment lost 5 bases and the J segment 0 bases; nucleotides outside the gene matches: 4. Germline V gene lookup returns CDR1 DFQATT and CDR2 SNEGSKA (reference sequence). This CDR3 comprises 14 residues. The chain's CDR3 is CSAPGQVSYNEQFF. The CDR3 DNA reads as TGCAGTGCTCCAGGACAGGTCTCCTACAATGAGCAGTTCTTC.

The rearrangement joins TRBV11-2 to TRBJ2-2, with 7 bases lining up with TRBD2. V shed 8 bases and J 7 bases; nucleotides not matched to a gene: 10. This CDR3 has 14 amino acids. CDR1 and CDR2 from the germline V gene are SGHAT and FQNNGV. The CDR3 protein is CASAREYENGELFF. The CDR3 bases are TGTGCCAGCGCGCGGGAGTATGAGAACGGGGAGCTGTTTTTT.

The chain couples TRBV19 to TRBJ1-2; 11 positions match TRBD1. Germline trimming cut 4 bases from V and 6 bases from J; bases unmatched to any gene: 4. The germline gives CDR1 LNHDA, CDR2 SQIVND (reference sequence). The CDR3 is made up of 14 amino acids. The CDR3, as DNA: TGTGCCAGTAGTACTCCGGGACAGGGGGATGGCTACACCTTC. As protein: CASSTPGQGDGYTF.